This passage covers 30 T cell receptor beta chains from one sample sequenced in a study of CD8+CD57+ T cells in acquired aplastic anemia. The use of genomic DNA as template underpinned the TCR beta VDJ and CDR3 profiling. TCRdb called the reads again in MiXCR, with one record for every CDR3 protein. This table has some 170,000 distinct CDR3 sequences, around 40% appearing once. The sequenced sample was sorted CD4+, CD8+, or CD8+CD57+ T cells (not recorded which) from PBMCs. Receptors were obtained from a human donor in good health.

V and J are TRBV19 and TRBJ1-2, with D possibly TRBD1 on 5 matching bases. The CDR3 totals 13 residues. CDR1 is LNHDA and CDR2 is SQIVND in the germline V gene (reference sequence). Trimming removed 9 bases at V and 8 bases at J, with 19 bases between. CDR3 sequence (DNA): TGTGCCAGCACCAATGCTTGGGGGTACGGCTACACCTTC. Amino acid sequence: CASTNAWGYGYTF.

CDR3: CASSDLYFSGNTIYF. The CDR3, as DNA: TGTGCCAGCAGTGACCTGTATTTCTCTGGAAACACCATATATTTT. This chain uses TRBV25-1 with TRBJ1-3; D ambiguous. The V end lost 3 bases, the J end lost 0 bases, and 9 bases lay between the germline ends. The CDR3 extends over 15 amino acids. The germline CDR1 and CDR2 sequences are MGHDK and SYGVNS.

The CDR3 sequence: CSVGRGTYEQYF. Written as DNA, the CDR3 is TGCAGCGTTGGCAGGGGGACATACGAGCAGTACTTC. The chain couples TRBV29-1 to TRBJ2-7; the match to TRBD1 covers 7 bases. The length of the CDR3 is 12 residues. The germline CDR1 and CDR2 sequences are SQVTM and ANQGSEA. V gave up 4 bases and J gave up 4 bases; unmatched junction bases: 4.

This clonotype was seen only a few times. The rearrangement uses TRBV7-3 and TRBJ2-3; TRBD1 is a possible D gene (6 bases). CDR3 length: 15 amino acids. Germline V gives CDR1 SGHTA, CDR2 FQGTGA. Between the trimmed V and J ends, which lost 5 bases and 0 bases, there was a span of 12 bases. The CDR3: CASSPGQTSTDTQYF. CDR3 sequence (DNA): TGTGCCAGCAGCCCGGGACAAACCAGCACAGATACGCAGTATTTT.

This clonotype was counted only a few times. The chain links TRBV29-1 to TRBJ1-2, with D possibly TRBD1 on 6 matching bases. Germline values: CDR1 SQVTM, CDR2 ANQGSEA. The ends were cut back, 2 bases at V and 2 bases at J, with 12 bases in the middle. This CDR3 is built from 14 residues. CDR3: CSVEIQGLNYGYTF. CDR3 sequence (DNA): TGCAGCGTTGAAATACAGGGCCTGAACTATGGCTACACCTTC.

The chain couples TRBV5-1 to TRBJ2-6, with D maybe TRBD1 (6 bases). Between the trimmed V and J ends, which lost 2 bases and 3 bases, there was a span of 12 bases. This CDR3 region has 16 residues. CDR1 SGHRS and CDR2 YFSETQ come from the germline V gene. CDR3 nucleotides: TGCGCCAGCAGCTTAAGGCAGGGGAGTGGGGCCAACGTCCTGACTTTC. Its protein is CASSLRQGSGANVLTF.

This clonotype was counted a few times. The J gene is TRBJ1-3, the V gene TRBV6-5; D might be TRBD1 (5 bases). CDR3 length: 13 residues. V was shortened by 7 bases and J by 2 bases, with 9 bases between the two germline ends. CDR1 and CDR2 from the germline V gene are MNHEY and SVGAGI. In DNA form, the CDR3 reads TGTGCCAGCATGGCAGGGACTGGAAACACCATATATTTT. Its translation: CASMAGTGNTIYF.

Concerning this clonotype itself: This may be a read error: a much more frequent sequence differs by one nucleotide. The CDR3 DNA is TGTGCCAGCAGCCGCAGGGTAGGGAACACTGGAGCTTTCTTT. Translation: CASSRRVGNTGAFF. This chain connects TRBV11-2 to TRBJ1-1; a weak D match, TRBD1 (5 bases). This CDR3 is 14 amino acids long. The germline V gene has CDR1 SGHAT and CDR2 FQNNGV.

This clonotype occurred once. CDR3 nucleotides: TGTGCCAGCAATCCGACGAGGGGGGAGACCCAGTACTTC. This sequence encodes CASNPTRGETQYF. The chain couples TRBV2 to TRBJ2-5; TRBD1 might be the D (6 bases). Trimming removed 7 bases from V and 5 bases from J, with 14 bases in between. This CDR3 spans 13 amino acids. CDR1 SNHLY and CDR2 FYNNEI come from the germline V gene.

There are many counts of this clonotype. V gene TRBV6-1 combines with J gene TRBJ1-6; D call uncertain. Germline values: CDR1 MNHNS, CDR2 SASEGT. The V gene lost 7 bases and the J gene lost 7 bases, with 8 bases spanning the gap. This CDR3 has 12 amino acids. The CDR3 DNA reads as TGTGCCAGCATGGCGCTAAATTCACCCCTCCACTTT. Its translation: CASMALNSPLHF.

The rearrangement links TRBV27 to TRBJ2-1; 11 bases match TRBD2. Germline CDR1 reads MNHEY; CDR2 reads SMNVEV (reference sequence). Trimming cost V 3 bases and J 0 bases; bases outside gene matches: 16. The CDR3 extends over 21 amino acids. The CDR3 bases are TGTGCCAGCAGTTTCCTCCCTCCTTCGACTAGCGGGACCGGCTCCTACAATGAGCAGTTCTTC. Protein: CASSFLPPSTSGTGSYNEQFF.

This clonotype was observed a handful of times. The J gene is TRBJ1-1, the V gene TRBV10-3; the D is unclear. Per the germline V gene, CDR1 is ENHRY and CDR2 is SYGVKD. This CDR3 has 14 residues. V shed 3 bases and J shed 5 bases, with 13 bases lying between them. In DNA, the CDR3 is TGTGCCATCAGTGACGGAATAGGTTGGACTGAAGCTTTCTTT. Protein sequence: CAISDGIGWTEAFF.

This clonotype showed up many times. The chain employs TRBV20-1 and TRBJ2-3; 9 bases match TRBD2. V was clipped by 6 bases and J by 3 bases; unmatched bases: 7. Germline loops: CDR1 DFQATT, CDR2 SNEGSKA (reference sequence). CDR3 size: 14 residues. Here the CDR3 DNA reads TGCAGTGCCGATAGCGGGAGTGGAACAGATACGCAGTATTTT. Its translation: CSADSGSGTDTQYF.

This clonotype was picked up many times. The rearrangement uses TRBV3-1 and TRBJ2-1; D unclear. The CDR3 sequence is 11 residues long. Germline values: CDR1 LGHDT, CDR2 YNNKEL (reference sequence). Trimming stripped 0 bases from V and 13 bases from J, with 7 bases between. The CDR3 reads CASSQDGSQFF. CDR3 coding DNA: TGTGCCAGCAGCCAAGATGGATCCCAGTTCTTC.

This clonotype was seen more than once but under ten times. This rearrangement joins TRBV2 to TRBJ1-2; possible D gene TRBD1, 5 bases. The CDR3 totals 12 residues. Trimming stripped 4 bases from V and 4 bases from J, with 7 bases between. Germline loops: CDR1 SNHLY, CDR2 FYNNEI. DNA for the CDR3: TGTGCCAGCAGTGGGACAAGCTATGGCTACACCTTC. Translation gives CASSGTSYGYTF.

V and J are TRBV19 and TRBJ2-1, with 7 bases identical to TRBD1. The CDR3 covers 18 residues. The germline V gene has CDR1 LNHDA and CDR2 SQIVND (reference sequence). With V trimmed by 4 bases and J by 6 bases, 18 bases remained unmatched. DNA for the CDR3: TGTGCCAGTAGTAGCGGACAGGCCGGCCCCACCTTTTTCAATGAGCAGTTCTTC. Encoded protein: CASSSGQAGPTFFNEQFF.

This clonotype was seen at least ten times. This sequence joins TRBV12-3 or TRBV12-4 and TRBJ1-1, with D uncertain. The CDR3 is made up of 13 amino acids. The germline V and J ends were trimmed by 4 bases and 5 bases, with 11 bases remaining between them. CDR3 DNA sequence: TGTGCCAGCAGTTGGGAGGGTCGAACTGAAGCTTTCTTT. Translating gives CASSWEGRTEAFF.

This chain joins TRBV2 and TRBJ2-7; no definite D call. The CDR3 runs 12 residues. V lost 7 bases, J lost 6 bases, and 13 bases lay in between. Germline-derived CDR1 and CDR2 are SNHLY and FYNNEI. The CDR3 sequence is CASIVVGSEQYF. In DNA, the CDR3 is TGTGCCAGCATTGTCGTCGGTAGCGAGCAGTACTTC.

CDR3 amino acids: CSAEGGPYNEQFF. The DNA of the CDR3 is TGCAGCGCAGAAGGGGGTCCCTACAATGAGCAGTTCTTC. The chain combines TRBV29-1 with TRBJ2-1, with D perhaps TRBD1 (6 bases). Germline V CDR1 and CDR2: SQVTM, ANQGSEA. V was cut by 7 bases and J by 2 bases, with 12 bases left in between. The length of the CDR3 is 13 residues.

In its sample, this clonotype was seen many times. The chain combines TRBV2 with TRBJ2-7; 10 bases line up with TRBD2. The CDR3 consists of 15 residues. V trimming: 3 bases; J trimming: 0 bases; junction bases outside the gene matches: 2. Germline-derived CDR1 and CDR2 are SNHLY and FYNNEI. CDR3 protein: CASSDSGGRSYEQYF. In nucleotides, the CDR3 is TGTGCCAGCAGTGATAGCGGGGGGCGCTCCTACGAGCAGTACTTC.

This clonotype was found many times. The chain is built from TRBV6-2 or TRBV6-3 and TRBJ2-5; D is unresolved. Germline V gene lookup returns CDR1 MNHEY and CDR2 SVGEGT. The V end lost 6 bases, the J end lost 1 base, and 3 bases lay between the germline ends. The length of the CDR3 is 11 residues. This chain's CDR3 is CASSRQETQYF. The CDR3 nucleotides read TGTGCCAGCAGCCGCCAAGAGACCCAGTACTTC.

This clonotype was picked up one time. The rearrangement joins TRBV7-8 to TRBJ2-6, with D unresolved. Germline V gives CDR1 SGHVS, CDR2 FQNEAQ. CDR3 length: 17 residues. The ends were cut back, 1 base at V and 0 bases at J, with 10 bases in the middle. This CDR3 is CASSLVVSASGANVLTF. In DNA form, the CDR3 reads TGTGCCAGCAGCTTAGTCGTGTCAGCCTCTGGGGCCAACGTCCTGACTTTC.

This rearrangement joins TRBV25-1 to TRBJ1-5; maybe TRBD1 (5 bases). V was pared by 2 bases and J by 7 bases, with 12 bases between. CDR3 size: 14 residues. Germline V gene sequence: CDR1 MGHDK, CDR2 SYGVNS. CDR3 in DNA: TGTGCCAGCAGTGAAGGGGGATCTCCCCAGCCCCAGCATTTT. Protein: CASSEGGSPQPQHF.

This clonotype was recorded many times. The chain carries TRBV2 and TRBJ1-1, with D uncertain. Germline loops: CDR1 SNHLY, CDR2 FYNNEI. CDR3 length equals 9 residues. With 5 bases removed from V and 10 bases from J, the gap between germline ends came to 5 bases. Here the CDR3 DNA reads TGTGCCAGCAGTCCTGGAGCTTTCTTT. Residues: CASSPGAFF.

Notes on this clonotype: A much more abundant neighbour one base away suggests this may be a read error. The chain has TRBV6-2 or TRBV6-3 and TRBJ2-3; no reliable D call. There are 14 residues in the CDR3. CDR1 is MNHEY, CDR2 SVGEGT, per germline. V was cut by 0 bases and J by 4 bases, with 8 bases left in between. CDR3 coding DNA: TGTGCCAGCAGTTACTCCAGTGGGGCAGATACGCAGTATTTT. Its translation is CASSYSSGADTQYF.

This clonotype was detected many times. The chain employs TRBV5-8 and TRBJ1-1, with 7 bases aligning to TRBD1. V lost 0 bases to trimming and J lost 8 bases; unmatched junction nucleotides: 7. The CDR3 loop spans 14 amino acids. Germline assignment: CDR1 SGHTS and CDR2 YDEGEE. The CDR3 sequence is CASSLAESRGEAFF. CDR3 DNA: TGTGCCAGCAGCTTGGCCGAAAGCAGGGGGGAAGCTTTCTTT.

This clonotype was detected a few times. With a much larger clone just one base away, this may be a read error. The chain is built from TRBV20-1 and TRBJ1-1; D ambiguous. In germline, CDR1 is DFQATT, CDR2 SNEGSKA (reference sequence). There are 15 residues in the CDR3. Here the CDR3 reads CSARDIDWVNTDAFF. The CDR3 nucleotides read TGCAGTGCTAGAGATATAGATTGGGTGAACACTGACGCTTTCTTT.

The CDR3: CASSLTSGDRGSANSPLHF. CDR3 bases: TGTGCCAGCAGCTTGACATCCGGGGACAGGGGGTCGGCTAATTCACCCCTCCACTTT. This chain links TRBV7-3 with TRBJ1-6; TRBD1 matches at 11 bases. Trimming removed 3 bases from V and 6 bases from J; junction bases left unmatched: 13. CDR1 SGHTA and CDR2 FQGTGA come from the germline V gene. The CDR3 is made up of 19 amino acids.

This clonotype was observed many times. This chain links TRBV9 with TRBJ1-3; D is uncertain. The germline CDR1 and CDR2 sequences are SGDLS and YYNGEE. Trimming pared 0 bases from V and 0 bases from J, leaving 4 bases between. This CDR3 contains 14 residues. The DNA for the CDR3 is TGTGCCAGCAGCGTAGGCTCCTCTGGAAACACCATATATTTT. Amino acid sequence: CASSVGSSGNTIYF.

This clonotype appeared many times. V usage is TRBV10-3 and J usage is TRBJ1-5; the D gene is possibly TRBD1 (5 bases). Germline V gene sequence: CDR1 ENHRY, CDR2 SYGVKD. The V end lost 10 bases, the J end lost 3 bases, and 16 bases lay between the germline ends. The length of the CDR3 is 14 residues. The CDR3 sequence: CATWGRGVNQPQHF. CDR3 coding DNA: TGTGCCACCTGGGGACGGGGGGTCAATCAGCCCCAGCATTTT.